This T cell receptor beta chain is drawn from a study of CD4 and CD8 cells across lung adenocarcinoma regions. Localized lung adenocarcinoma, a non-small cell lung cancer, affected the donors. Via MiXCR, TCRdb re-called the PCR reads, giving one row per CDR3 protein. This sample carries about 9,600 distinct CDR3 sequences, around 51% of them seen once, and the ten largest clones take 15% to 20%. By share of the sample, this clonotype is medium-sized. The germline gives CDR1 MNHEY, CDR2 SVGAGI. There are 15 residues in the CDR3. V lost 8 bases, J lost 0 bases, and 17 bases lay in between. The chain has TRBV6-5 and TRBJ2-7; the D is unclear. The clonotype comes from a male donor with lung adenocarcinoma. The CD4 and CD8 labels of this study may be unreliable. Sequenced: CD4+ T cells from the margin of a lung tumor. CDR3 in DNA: TGTGCCAGCTTACCCCTGACGGATAGCTCCTACGAGCAGTACTTC. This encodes CASLPLTDSSYEQYF.